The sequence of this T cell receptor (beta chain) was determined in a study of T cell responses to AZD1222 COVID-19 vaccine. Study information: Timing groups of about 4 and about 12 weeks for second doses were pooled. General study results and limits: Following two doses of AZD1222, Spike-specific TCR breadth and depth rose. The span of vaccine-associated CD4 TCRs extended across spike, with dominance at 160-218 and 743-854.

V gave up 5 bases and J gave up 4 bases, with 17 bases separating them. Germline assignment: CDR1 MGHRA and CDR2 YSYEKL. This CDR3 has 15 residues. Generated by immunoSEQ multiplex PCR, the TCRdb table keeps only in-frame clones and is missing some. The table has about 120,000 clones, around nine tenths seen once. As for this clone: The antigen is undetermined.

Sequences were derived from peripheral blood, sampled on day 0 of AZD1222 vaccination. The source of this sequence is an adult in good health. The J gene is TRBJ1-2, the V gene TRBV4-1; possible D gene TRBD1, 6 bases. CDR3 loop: CASSSGLQGSYGYTF. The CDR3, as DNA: TGCGCCAGCAGCTCCGGGTTACAGGGCTCCTATGGCTACACCTTC.